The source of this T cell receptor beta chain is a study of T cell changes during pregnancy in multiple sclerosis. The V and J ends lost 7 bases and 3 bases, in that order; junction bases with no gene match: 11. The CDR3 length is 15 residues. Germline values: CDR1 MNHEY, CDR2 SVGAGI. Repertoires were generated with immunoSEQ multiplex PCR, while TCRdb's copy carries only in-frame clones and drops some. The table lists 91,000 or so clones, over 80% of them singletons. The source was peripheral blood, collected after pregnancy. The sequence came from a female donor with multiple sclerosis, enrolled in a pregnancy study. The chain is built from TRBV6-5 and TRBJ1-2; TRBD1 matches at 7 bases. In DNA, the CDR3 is TGTGCCAGCATCCCTCAACAGGGGACCTACTATGGCTACACCTTC. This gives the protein CASIPQQGTYYGYTF.